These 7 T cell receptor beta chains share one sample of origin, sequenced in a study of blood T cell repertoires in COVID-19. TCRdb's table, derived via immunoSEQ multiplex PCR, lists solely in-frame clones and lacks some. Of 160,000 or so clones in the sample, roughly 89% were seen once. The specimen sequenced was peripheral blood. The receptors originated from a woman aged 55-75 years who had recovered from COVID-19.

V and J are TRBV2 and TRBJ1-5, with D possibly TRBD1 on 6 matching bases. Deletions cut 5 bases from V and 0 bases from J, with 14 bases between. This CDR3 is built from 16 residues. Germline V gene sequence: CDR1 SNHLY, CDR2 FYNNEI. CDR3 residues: CASSPTGFGSNQPQHF. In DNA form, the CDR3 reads TGTGCCAGCAGTCCTACAGGGTTTGGTAGCAATCAGCCCCAGCATTTT.

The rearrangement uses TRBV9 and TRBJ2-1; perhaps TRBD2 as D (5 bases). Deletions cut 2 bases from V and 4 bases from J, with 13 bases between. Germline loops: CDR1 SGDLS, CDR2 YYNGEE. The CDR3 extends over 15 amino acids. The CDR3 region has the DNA TGTGCCAGCAGCGTGAGGGTGGAGGAATACAATGAGCAGTTCTTC. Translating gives CASSVRVEEYNEQFF.

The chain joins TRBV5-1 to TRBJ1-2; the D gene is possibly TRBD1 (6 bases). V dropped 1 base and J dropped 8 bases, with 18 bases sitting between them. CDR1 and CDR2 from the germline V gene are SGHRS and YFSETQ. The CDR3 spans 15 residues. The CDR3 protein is CASSLMGSGGQGYTF. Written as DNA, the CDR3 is TGCGCCAGCAGCTTGATGGGGAGCGGGGGGCAAGGCTACACCTTC.

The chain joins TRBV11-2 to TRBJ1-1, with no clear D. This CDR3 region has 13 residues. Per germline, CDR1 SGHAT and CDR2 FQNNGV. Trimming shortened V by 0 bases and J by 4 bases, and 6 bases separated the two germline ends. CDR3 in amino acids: CASSLDPRTEAFF. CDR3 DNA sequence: TGTGCCAGCAGCTTAGATCCCCGCACTGAAGCTTTCTTT.

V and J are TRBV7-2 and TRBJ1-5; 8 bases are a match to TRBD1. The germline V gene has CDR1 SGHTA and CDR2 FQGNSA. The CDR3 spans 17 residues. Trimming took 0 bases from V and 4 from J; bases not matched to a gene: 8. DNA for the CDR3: TGTGCCAGCAGCTTAGCCCAGGGGGCCTTGGGAAATCAGCCCCAGCATTTT. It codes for CASSLAQGALGNQPQHF.

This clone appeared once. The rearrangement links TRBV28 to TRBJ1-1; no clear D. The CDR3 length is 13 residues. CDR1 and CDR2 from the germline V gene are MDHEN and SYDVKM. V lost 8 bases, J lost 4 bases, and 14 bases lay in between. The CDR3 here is CASPASEGTEAFF. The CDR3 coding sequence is TGTGCCAGCCCGGCCTCTGAGGGCACTGAAGCTTTCTTT.

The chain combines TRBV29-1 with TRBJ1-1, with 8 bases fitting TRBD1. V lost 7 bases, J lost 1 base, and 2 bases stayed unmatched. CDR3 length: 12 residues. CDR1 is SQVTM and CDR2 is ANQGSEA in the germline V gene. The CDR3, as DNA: TGCAGCGGACAGGGGACGAACACTGAAGCTTTCTTT. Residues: CSGQGTNTEAFF.